Below, 5 T cell receptor beta chains from the same sample are listed, as sequenced in a study of T cell clonality in common variable immunodeficiency. Generated by immunoSEQ multiplex PCR, the TCRdb table keeps only in-frame clones and is missing some. The sample shows 35,000 to 50,000 clones, none of them appearing just once. Sequencing was carried out using peripheral blood mononuclear cells. Receptors originate from a person aged 18-69 years in good health.

This clone appeared many times. The read gets to within 3 residues of the CDR3 end, and the germline J gene fills in the rest. The rearrangement joins TRBV4-1 to TRBJ2-3; 11 nucleotides line up with TRBD2. The V gene's germline CDR1 is MGHRA and CDR2 YSYEKL. CDR3 size: 17 residues. Trimming at V came to 0 bases and at J to 4 bases, leaving 6 bases not matched to a gene. CDR3 sequence: CASSQDRASGRPDTQYF. The sequenced part of the CDR3 DNA is TGCGCCAGCAGCCAAGATCGGGCTAGCGGGAGGCCAGATACG.

At least ten counts were recorded for this clone. The read finishes 3 residues shy of the CDR3 end, and the germline J gene is used to complete it. The chain is built from TRBV28 and TRBJ2-3; D is possibly TRBD2 (6 bases). This CDR3 spans 14 amino acids. The germline V gene has CDR1 MDHEN and CDR2 SYDVKM. Trimming took off 6 bases at V and 0 bases at J, with 10 bases between the two ends. The CDR3 DNA, read in part, is TGTGCCAGCAGCCCAGCGGGTAGCACAGATACG. This encodes CASSPAGSTDT. The whole CDR3 is CASSPAGSTDTQYF.

In the case of this clone: Read sequence stops 3 residues before the CDR3 end, and the germline J gene provides the missing end. V usage is TRBV19 and J usage is TRBJ1-2; 12 bases align to TRBD1. The CDR3 is made up of 18 amino acids. Germline CDR1 LNHDA, CDR2 SQIVND (reference sequence). CDR3 sequence reads: CASSPLSPGTGGADTYTF. The sequenced CDR3 bases are TGTGCCAGTAGTCCCTTATCCCCCGGGACAGGGGGCGCAGATACC.

This clone was counted at least ten times. CDR3 region: CASSLGSLAGLNEQFF. The sequenced CDR3 bases are TGCGCCAGCAGCTTGGGGTCACTAGCAGGTCTCAATGAG. This chain links TRBV5-1 with TRBJ2-1, with a possible D match to TRBD2 (6 bases). The read finishes 3 residues shy of the CDR3 end, and the germline J gene is used to complete it. Trimming took 0 bases from V and 6 from J, leaving 16 bases between them. The CDR3 extends over 16 amino acids. In germline, CDR1 is SGHRS, CDR2 YFSETQ. The whole variable domain, filled in from reference TRBV5-1 and TRBJ2-1, reads KAGVTQTPRYLIKTRGQQVTLSCSPISGHRSVSWYQQTPGQGLQFLFEYFSETQRNKGNFPGRFSGRQFSNSRSEMNVSTLELGDSALYLCASSLGSLAGLNEQFFGPGTRLTVL.

This clone was seen ten or more times. The read is 3 residues too short to cover the CDR3 end, so that end is filled in from the germline J gene. The chain has TRBV5-1 and TRBJ2-1; TRBD2 matches 9 bases. With V trimmed by 4 bases and J by 7 bases, 18 bases remained unmatched. This CDR3 has 18 residues. Germline CDR1 SGHRS, CDR2 YFSETQ. The CDR3 protein is CASSKEGSAGGLGNEQFF. CDR3 DNA, as far as it was read: TGCGCCAGCAGCAAGGAGGGTTCGGCGGGAGGGCTAGGAAATGAG.